This T cell receptor beta chain was recorded in a study of shared clonotypes between healthy human individuals. Germline V gene sequence: CDR1 KGHSH, CDR2 LQKENI. The CDR3 spans 16 residues. The J segment lost 0 bases and the V segment lost 2 bases, leaving 5 bases of the junction unmatched. Using immunoSEQ multiplex PCR, the repertoire was profiled, and TCRdb retains in-frame clones only, with some absent. This repertoire shows over 1.4 million clones, more than 95% found once; its top ten account for roughly 1.2%. This sequence was found in a man in his thirties or forties in good health. V and J are TRBV18 and TRBJ2-3; 7 bases are shared with TRBD1. The specimen was naive CD4+ T cells sorted from blood. As for subset: CD45RA+ positively selected. The CDR3 is CASSPNRGLSTDTQYF. CDR3 DNA: TGTGCCAGCTCACCAAACAGGGGTCTGAGCACAGATACGCAGTATTTT.